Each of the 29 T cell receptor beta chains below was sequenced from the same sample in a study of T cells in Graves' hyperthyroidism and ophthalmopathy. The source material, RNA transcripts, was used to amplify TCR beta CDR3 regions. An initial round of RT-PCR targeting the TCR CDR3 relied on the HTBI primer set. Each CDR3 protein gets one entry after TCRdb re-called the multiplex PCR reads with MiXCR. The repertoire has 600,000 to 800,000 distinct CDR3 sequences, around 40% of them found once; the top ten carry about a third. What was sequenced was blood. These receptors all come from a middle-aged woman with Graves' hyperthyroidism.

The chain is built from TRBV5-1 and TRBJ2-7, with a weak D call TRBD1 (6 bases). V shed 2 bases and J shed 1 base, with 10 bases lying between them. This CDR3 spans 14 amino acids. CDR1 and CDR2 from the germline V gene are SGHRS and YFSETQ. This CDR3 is CASSLRDNSYEQYF. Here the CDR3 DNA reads TGCGCCAGCAGCTTAAGGGACAATTCCTACGAGCAGTACTTC.

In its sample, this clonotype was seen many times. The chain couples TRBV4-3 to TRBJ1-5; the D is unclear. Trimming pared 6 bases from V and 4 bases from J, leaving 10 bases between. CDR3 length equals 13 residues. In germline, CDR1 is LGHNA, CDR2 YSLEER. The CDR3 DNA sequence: TGCGCCAGCAGTCCTAACACGAATCAGCCCCAGCATTTT. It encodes CASSPNTNQPQHF.

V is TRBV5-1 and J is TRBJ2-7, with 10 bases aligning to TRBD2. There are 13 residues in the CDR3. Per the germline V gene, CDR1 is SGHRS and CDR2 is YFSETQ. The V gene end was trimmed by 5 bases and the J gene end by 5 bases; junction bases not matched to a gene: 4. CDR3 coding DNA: TGCGCCAGCAGAGCTAGCGGGAGTGACGAGCAGTACTTC. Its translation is CASRASGSDEQYF.

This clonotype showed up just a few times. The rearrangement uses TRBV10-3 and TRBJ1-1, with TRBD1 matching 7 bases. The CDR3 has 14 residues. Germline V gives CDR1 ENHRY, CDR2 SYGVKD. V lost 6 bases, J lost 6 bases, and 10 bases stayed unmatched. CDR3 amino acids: CAIRGQDLGPEAFF. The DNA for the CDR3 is TGTGCCATCAGAGGACAGGATCTGGGACCTGAAGCTTTCTTT.

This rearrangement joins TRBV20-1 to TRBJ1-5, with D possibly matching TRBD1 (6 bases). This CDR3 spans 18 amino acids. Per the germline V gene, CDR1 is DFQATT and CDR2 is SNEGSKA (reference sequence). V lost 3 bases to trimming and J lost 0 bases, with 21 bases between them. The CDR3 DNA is TGCAGTGCTAGGGTGTCGGGGGCGCGAAAGTCTAGCAATCAGCCCCAGCATTTT. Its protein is CSARVSGARKSSNQPQHF.

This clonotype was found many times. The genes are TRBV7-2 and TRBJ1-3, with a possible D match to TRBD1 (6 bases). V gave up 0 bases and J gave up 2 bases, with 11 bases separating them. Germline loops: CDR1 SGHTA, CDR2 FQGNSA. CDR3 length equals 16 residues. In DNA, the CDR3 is TGTGCCAGCAGCTTAGCGGGCAGGGGAGCTGGAAACACCATATATTTT. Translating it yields CASSLAGRGAGNTIYF.

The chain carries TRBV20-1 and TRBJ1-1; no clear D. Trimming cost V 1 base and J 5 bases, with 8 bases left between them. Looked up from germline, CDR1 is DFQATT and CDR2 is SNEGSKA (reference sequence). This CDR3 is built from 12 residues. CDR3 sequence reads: CSARARATEAFF. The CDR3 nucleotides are TGCAGTGCTAGAGCTCGAGCAACTGAAGCTTTCTTT.

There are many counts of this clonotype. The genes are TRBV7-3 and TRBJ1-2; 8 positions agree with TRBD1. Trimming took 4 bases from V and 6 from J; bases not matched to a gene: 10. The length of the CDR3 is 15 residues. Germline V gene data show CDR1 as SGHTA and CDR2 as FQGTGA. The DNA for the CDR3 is TGTGCCAGCAGCTCGCCGGACAGGGAGCAGGATGGCTACACCTTC. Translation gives CASSSPDREQDGYTF.

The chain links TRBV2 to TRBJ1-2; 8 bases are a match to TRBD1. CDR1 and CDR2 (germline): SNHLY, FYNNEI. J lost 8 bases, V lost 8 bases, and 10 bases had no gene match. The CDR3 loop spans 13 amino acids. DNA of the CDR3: TGTGCCAGCGGCCAGACAGGGGCGGGAGGCTACACCTTC. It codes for CASGQTGAGGYTF.

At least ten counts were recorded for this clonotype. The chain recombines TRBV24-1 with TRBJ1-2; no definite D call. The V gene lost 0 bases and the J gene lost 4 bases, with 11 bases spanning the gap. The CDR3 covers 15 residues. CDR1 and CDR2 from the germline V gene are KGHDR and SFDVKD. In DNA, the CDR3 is TGTGCCACCAGTGATTTGGCAGGCCGGATCTATGGCTACACCTTC. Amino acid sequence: CATSDLAGRIYGYTF.

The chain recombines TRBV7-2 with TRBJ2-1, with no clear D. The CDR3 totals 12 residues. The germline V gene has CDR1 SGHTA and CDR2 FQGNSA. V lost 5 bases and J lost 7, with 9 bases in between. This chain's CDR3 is CASSDVGNEQFF. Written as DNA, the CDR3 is TGTGCCAGCAGCGATGTGGGGAATGAGCAGTTCTTC.

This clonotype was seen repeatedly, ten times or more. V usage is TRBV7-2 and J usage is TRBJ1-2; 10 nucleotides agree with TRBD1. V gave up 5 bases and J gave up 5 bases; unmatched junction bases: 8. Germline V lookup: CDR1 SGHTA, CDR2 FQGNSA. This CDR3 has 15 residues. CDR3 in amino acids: CASSTRQGARYGYTF. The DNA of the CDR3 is TGTGCCAGCAGCACTCGACAGGGGGCTCGGTATGGCTACACCTTC.

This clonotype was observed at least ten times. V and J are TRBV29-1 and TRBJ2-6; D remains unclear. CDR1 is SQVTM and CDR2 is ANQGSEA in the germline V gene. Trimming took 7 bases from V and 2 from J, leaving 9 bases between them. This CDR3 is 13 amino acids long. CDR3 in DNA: TGCAGCGCACGGCCAACTGGGGCCAACGTCCTGACTTTC. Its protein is CSARPTGANVLTF.

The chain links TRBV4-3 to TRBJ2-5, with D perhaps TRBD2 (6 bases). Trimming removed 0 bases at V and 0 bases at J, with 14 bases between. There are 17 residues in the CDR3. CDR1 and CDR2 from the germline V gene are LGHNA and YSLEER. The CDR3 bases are TGCGCCAGCAGCCAAGATCGCGGCCCGGGGGACCAAGAGACCCAGTACTTC. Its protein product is CASSQDRGPGDQETQYF.

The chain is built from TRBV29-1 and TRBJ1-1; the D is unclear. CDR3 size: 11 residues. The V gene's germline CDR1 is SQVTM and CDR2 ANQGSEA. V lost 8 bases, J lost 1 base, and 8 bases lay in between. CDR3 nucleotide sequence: TGCAGCTTCGACGGGAACACTGAAGCTTTCTTT. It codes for CSFDGNTEAFF.

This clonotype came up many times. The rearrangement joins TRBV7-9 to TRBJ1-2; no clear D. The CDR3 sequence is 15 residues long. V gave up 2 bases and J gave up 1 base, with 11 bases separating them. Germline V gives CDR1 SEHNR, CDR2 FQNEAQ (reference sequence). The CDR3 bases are TGTGCCAGCAGCTTAAAACCCAACAGTAACTATGGCTACACCTTC. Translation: CASSLKPNSNYGYTF.

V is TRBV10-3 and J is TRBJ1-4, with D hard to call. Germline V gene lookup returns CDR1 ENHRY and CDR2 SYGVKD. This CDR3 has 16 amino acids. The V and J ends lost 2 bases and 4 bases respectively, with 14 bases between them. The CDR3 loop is CAISEARLWDNEKLFF. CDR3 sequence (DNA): TGTGCCATCAGTGAGGCCAGGTTATGGGATAATGAAAAACTGTTTTTT.

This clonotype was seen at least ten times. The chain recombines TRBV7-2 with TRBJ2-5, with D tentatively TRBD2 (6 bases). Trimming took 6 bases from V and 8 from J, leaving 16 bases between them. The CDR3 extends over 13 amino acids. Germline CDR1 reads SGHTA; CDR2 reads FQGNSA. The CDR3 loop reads CASSPPVGGTQYF. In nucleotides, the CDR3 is TGTGCCAGCAGTCCGCCCGTGGGAGGTACCCAGTACTTC.

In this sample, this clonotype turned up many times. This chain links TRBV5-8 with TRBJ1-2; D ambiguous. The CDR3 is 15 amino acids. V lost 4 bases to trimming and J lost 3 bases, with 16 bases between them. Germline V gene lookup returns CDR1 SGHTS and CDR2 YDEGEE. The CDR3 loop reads CASSPSGPRDYGYTF. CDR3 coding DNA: TGTGCCAGCAGCCCTAGCGGCCCTCGGGACTATGGCTACACCTTC.

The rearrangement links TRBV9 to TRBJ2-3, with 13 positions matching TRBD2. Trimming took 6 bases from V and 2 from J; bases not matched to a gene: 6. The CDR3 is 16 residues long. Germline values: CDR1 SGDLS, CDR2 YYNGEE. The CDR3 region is CASTQGLAGPTDTQYF. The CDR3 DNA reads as TGTGCCAGCACCCAGGGACTAGCGGGACCCACAGATACGCAGTATTTT.

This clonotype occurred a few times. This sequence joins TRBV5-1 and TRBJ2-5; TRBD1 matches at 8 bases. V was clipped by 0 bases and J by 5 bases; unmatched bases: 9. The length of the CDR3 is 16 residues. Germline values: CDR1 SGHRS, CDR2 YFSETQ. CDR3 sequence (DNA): TGCGCCAGCAGCTTGGCATTAAGGCAGGGGGCGGAGACCCAGTACTTC. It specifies CASSLALRQGAETQYF.

Here the CDR3 reads CASSLGQDRVYGYTF. As DNA, the CDR3 is TGTGCCAGCAGCCTCGGACAGGATCGGGTCTATGGCTACACCTTC. V is TRBV7-9 and J is TRBJ1-2; 7 bases agree with TRBD1. Germline V gene data show CDR1 as SEHNR and CDR2 as FQNEAQ (reference sequence). V shed 5 bases, J shed 4 bases, and the junction held 10 bases outside the gene matches. There are 15 residues in the CDR3.

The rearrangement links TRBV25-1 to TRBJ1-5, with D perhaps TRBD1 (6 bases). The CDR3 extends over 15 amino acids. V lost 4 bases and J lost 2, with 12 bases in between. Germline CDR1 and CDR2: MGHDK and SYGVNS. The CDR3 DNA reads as TGTGCCAGCAGTGCCGCAGGGGTGGGCAATCAGCCCCAGCATTTT. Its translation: CASSAAGVGNQPQHF.

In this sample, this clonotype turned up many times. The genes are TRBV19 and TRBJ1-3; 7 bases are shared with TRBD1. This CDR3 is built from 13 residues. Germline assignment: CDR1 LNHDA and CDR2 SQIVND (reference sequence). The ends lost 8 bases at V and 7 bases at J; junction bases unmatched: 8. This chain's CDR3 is CASGDRGQNTIYF. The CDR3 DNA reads TGTGCCAGTGGGGATAGGGGGCAGAACACCATATATTTT.

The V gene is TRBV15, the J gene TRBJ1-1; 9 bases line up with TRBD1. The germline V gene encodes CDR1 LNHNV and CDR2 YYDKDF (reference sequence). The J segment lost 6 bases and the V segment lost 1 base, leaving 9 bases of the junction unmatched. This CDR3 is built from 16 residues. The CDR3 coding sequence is TGTGCCACCAGCAGAGGGAATGAACAGGGGGCGCCTGAAGCTTTCTTT. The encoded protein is CATSRGNEQGAPEAFF.

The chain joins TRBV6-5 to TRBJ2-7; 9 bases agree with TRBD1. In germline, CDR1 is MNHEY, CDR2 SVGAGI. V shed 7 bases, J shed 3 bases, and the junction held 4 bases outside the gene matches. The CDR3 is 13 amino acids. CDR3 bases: TGTGCCAGCATTTCGGGACAGGGCTACGAGCAGTACTTC. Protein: CASISGQGYEQYF.

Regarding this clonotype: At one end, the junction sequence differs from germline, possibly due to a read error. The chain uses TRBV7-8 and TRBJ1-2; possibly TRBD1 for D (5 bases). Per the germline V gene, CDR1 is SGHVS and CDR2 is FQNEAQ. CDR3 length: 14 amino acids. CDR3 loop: CASSHLTDNYGYTF. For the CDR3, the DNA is TGCGCCAGCAGCCACCTGACAGATAACTATGGCTACACCTTC. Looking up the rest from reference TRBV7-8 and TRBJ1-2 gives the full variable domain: GAGVSQSPRYKVAKRGQDVALRCDPISGHVSLFWYQQALGQGPEFLTYFQNEAQLDKSGLPSDRFFAERPEGSVSTLKIQRTQQEDSAVYLCASSHLTDNYGYTFGSGTRLTVV.

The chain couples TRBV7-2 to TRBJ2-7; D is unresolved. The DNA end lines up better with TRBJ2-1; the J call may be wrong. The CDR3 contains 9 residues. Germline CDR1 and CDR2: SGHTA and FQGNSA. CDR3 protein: CASSIQQFF. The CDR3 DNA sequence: TGTGCCAGCAGTATTCAACAGTTCTTC.

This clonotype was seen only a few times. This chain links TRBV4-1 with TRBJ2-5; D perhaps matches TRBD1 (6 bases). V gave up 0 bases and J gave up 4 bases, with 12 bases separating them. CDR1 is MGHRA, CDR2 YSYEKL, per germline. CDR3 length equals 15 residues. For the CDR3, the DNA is TGCGCCAGCAGCCAAGAGGGGGCCCGAGGAGAGACCCAGTACTTC. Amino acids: CASSQEGARGETQYF.